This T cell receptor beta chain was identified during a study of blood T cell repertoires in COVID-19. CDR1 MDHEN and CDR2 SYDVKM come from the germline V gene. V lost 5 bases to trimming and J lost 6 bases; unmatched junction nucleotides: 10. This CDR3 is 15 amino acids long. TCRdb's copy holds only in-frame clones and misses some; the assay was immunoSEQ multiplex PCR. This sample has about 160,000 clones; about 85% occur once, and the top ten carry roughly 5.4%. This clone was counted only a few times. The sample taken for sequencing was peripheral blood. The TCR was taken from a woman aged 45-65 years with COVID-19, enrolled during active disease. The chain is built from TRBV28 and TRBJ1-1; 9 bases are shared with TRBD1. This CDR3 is CASSIPGQGRAEAFF. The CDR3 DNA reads TGTGCCAGCAGTATTCCCGGACAGGGGAGGGCTGAAGCTTTCTTT.